This TCR beta chain was profiled in a study of control samples from healthy donors and cancer patients. The repertoire was sequenced with immunoSEQ multiplex PCR; TCRdb's copy has only in-frame clones and lacks some. The sample lists some 170,000 clones; 96% were seen once. From germline, CDR1 is SGHTA and CDR2 FQGNSA. V shed 2 bases and J shed 1 base, with 15 bases lying between them. This CDR3 is built from 17 residues. Material for sequencing was blood. This sequence was found in a woman aged 25 to 39 in good health. The V gene is TRBV7-2, the J gene TRBJ2-1; perhaps TRBD2 as D (6 bases). This CDR3 reads CASSLFAGRLSYNEQFF. In DNA, the CDR3 is TGTGCCAGCAGCTTATTTGCGGGACGGCTGTCCTACAATGAGCAGTTCTTC.